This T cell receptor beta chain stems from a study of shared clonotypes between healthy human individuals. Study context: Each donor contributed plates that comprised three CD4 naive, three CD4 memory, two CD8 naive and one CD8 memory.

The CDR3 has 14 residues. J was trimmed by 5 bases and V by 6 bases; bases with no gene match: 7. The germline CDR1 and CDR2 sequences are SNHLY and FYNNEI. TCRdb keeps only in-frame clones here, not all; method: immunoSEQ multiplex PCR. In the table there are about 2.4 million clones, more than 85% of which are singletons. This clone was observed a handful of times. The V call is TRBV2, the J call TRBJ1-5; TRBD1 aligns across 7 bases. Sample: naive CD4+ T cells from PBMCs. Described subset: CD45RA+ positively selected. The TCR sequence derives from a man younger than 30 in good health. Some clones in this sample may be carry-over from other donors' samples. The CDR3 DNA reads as TGTGCCAGCAGCCCGGGACAGCTCGATCAGCCCCAGCATTTT. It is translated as CASSPGQLDQPQHF.